These 8 T cell receptor beta chains share one sample of origin, sequenced in a study of T cell responses to AZD1222 COVID-19 vaccine. Here immunoSEQ multiplex PCR was the method, and the copy in TCRdb shows in-frame clones only, minus some. The sample has about 110,000 clones; approximately 89% are singletons. The material sequenced was peripheral blood, taken on day 0 of AZD1222 vaccination. These receptors were taken from an adult in good health.

In its sample, this clone was seen a few times. V and J are TRBV19 and TRBJ1-5; D might be TRBD1 (6 bases). Germline CDR1 is LNHDA and CDR2 is SQIVND (reference sequence). V was trimmed by 4 bases and J by 9 bases, leaving 16 bases between them. This CDR3 contains 14 residues. CDR3 in amino acids: CASSRGQRTGPQHF. CDR3 nucleotide sequence: TGTGCCAGTAGTAGGGGGCAGCGAACAGGGCCCCAGCATTTT.

In the case of this clone: The DNA is left out, because the CDR3 cannot be placed on it with certainty; the CDR3 is given as TCRdb lists it. The rearrangement joins TRBV3-1 (or the pseudogene TRBV3-2) to TRBJ1-1. 16 amino acids form the CDR3, both terminal residues included. Germline V CDR1 and CDR2: LGHDT, YNNKEL (reference sequence). CDR3 residues: CASSQVRVGVGNRLFF.

The V and J genes are TRBV19 and TRBJ2-7; no firm D call. The germline V gene has CDR1 LNHDA and CDR2 SQIVND (reference sequence). The CDR3 runs 13 residues. Trimming stripped 3 bases from V and 3 bases from J, with 9 bases between. The CDR3 sequence: CASSIGRSYEQYF. The CDR3 region has the DNA TGTGCCAGTAGTATCGGTCGTAGCTACGAGCAGTACTTC.

This chain joins TRBV28 and TRBJ2-4, with 8 bases lining up with TRBD2. Germline-derived CDR1 and CDR2 are MDHEN and SYDVKM. This CDR3 has 11 amino acids. The V gene end was trimmed by 9 bases and the J gene end by 8 bases; junction bases not matched to a gene: 3. CDR3 protein: CASGTSYIQYF. The CDR3 DNA sequence: TGTGCCAGTGGGACTAGTTACATTCAGTACTTC.

The V and J genes are TRBV5-5 and TRBJ2-1; D gene ambiguous. This CDR3 region has 14 residues. CDR1 and CDR2 (germline): SGHKS, YYEKEE (reference sequence). Trimming removed 0 bases at V and 0 bases at J, with 4 bases between. CDR3 loop: CASSLGLSYNEQFF. DNA of the CDR3: TGTGCCAGCAGCTTGGGCCTCTCCTACAATGAGCAGTTCTTC. The full variable domain, its missing parts supplied by reference TRBV5-5 and TRBJ2-1, is DAGVTQSPTHLIKTRGQQVTLRCSPISGHKSVSWYQQVLGQGPQFIFQYYEKEERGRGNFPDRFSARQFPNYSSELNVNALLLGDSALYLCASSLGLSYNEQFFGPGTRLTVL.

The J gene is TRBJ2-7, the V gene TRBV27, with D hard to call. Germline CDR1 and CDR2: MNHEY and SMNVEV (reference sequence). The V end was cut by 0 bases, the J end by 7 bases, with 16 bases between. The CDR3 consists of 15 residues. The CDR3 DNA reads TGTGCCAGCAGTTTATCTGTGGACGCCCCTGATGAGCAGTACTTC. This codes for CASSLSVDAPDEQYF.

DNA for the CDR3: TGTGCCAGCAGCGTAGCTGACCAAACAGATACGCAGTATTTT. It is translated as CASSVADQTDTQYF. The chain combines TRBV9 with TRBJ2-3; D unresolved. V dropped 0 bases and J dropped 3 bases, with 8 bases sitting between them. CDR1 is SGDLS and CDR2 is YYNGEE in the germline V gene. CDR3 size: 14 residues.

The chain has TRBV7-8 and TRBJ2-2, with 9 bases aligning to TRBD2. CDR1 is SGHVS and CDR2 is FQNEAQ in the germline V gene. After removal of 7 bases from V and 4 bases from J, the junction contained 7 bases not matched to a gene. The CDR3 runs 15 residues. The CDR3, as DNA: TGTGCCAGCAACGCGGGGGGGCCCGGCACCGGGGAGCTGTTTTTT. This codes for CASNAGGPGTGELFF.